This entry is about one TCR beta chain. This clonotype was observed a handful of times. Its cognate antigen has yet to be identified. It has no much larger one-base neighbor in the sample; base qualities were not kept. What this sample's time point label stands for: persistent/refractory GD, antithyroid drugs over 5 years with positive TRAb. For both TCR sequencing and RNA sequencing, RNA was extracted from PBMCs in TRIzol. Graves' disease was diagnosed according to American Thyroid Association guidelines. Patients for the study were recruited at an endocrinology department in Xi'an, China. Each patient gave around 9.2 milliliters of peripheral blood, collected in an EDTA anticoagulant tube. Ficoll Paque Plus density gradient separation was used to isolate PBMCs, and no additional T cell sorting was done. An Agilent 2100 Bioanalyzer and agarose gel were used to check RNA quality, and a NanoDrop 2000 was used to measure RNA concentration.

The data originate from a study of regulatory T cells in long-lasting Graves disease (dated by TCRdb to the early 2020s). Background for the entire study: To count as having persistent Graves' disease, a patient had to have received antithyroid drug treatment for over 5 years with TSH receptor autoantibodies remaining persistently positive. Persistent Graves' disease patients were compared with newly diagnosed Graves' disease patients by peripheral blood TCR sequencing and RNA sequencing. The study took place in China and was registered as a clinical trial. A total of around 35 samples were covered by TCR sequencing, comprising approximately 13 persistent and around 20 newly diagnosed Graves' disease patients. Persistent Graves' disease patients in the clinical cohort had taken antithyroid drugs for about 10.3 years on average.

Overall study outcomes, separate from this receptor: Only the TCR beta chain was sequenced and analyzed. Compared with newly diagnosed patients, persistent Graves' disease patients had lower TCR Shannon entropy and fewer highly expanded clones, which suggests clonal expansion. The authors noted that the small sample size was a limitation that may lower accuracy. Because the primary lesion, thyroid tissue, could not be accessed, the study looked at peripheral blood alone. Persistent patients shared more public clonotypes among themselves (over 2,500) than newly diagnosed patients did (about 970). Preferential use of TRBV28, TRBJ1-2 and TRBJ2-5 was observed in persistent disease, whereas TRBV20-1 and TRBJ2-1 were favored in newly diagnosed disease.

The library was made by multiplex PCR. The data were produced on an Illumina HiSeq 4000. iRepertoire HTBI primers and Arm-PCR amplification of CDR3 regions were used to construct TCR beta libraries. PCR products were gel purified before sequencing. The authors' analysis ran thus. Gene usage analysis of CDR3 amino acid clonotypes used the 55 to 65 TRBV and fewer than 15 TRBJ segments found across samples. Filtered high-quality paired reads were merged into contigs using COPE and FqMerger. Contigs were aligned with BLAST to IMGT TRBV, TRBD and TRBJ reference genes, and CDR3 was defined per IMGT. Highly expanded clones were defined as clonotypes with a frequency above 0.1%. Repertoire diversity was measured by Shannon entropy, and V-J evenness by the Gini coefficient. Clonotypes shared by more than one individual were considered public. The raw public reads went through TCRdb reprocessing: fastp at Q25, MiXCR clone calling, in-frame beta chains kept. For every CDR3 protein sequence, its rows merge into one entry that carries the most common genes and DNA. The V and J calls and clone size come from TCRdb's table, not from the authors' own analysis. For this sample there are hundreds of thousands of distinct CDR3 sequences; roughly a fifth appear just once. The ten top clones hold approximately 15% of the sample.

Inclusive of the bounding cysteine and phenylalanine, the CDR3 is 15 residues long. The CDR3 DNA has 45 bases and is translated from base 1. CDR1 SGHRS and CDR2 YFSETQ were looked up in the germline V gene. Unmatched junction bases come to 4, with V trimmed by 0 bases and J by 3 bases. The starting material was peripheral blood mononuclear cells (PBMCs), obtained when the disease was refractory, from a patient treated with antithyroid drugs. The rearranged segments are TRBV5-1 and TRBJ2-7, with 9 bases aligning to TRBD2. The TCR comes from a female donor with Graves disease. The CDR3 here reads CASSLVSGSVYEQYF. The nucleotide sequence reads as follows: TGCGCCAGCAGCTTGGTTAGCGGGAGCGTCTACGAGCAGTACTTC.